This entry lists 7 T cell receptor beta chains sequenced from one sample in a study of shared clonotypes between healthy human individuals. Sequencing used immunoSEQ multiplex PCR; TCRdb keeps in-frame clones, though not all of them. Of about half a million clones listed, roughly 80% are singletons. Input material: PBMCs. Receptor source: a woman aged 40 to 50 in good health. Some clones in this sample may be carry-over from other donors' samples.

This clone showed up just a few times. The chain employs TRBV11-2 and TRBJ2-3, with 9 bases matching TRBD2. The CDR3 covers 15 residues. CDR1 is SGHAT, CDR2 FQNNGV, per germline. The V and J ends lost 5 bases and 5 bases, in that order; junction bases with no gene match: 8. In DNA, the CDR3 is TGTGCCAGCAGCCCCTATAGCGGGAGCGGAGATACGCAGTATTTT. Encoded protein: CASSPYSGSGDTQYF.

The V and J genes are TRBV10-3 and TRBJ2-1; 14 nucleotides agree with TRBD2. V lost 6 bases and J lost 8; bases outside the gene matches: 6. This CDR3 is built from 15 residues. CDR1 and CDR2 from the germline V gene are ENHRY and SYGVKD. As DNA, the CDR3 is TGTGCCATCAGAGGGGGACTAGCGGGAGTATATGAGCAGTTCTTC. It is translated as CAIRGGLAGVYEQFF.

There are a few counts of this clone. The chain joins TRBV5-1 to TRBJ2-4; TRBD2 aligns across 14 bases. The CDR3 spans 17 residues. Germline CDR1 and CDR2: SGHRS and YFSETQ. Losses at the gene ends were 4 bases for V and 8 bases for J; bases not matched to a gene: 11. The CDR3 nucleotides read TGCGCCAGCAGCCTTTATGGGACTAGCGGGAGTGGTGACATTCAGTACTTC. Protein product: CASSLYGTSGSGDIQYF.

This chain joins TRBV5-1 and TRBJ2-6; D is unclear. This CDR3 contains 17 residues. From germline, CDR1 is SGHRS and CDR2 YFSETQ. V was pared by 4 bases and J by 0 bases, with 14 bases between. The CDR3 DNA is TGCGCCAGCAGCAGAGATCCAGGATTCTCTGGGGCCAACGTCCTGACTTTC. This sequence encodes CASSRDPGFSGANVLTF.

This clone was recorded only once. The rearrangement uses TRBV7-3 and TRBJ2-3; no definite D call. Germline V CDR1 and CDR2: SGHTA, FQGTGA. V was pared by 3 bases and J by 4 bases, with 11 bases between. The length of the CDR3 is 14 residues. This CDR3 reads CASSLESSADTQYF. The CDR3 nucleotides read TGTGCCAGCAGCTTGGAATCGAGCGCAGATACGCAGTATTTT.

Of note for this clone: This probably arose from a read error, given a far larger clone one base away. This sample includes further DNA sequences coding for the same CDR3. The rearrangement links TRBV7-9 to TRBJ1-1; D is unclear. In germline, CDR1 is SEHNR, CDR2 FQNEAQ (reference sequence). This CDR3 is built from 12 residues. The CDR3 DNA is TGTGCCAGCAGCCCAATGGATGTCTCAAGTTTCTTC. Translating gives CASSPMDVSSFF.

V usage is TRBV5-6 and J usage is TRBJ2-2, with 8 nucleotides matching TRBD1. Unmatched junction bases numbered 6, after V lost 5 bases and J lost 6 bases. The CDR3 length is 14 residues. Looked up from germline, CDR1 is SGHDT and CDR2 is YYEEEE. CDR3 loop: CASRETGESGELFF. CDR3 coding DNA: TGTGCCAGCAGGGAGACAGGGGAATCCGGGGAGCTGTTTTTT.